These T cell receptor beta chains were read from a single sample in a study of CD8+ T cells in alopecia areata. This table comes from immunoSEQ multiplex PCR, and its TCRdb copy is limited to in-frame clones, with some not included. The profile shows around 250,000 clones, under 80% of them singletons. This specimen was CD4+ T cells sorted from blood, taken at week 0. The receptor source for this set is a human donor with alopecia areata. Each CDR3 is given with its conserved first and last residue. The D gene is left open where the match is weak. Rows give clone size only sometimes, using once, few, many, or a class for an expanded clone.

D	size	length	J	V	DNA	CDR3
-	-	12	TRBJ2-3	TRBV30	TGTGCCTGGAGTTCGGGCCCAGGTACGCAGTATTTT	CAWSSGPGTQYF
-	-	13	TRBJ1-2	TRBV25-1	TGTGCCAGCAGTGAAGTTCTGGACAGAGGCTACACCTTC	CASSEVLDRGYTF
-	-	13	TRBJ1-6	TRBV9	TGTGCCAGCAGCGAGGGTGGTGATTCACCCCTCCACTTT	CASSEGGDSPLHF
-	few	16	TRBJ1-2	TRBV7-6	TGTGCCAGCAGCTTAGGTCGCTCTCGGGGCGCGGGGGGCTACACCTTC	CASSLGRSRGAGGYTF
-	-	14	TRBJ1-4	TRBV7-9	TGTGCCAGCAGCTTAGGGCAGTATAATGAAAAACTGTTTTTT	CASSLGQYNEKLFF
-	-	14	TRBJ1-2	TRBV15	TGTGCCACCAGCAGAGTCCCAGGGGACTATGGCTACACCTTC	CATSRVPGDYGYTF
TRBD1	-	14	TRBJ2-2	TRBV30	TGTGCCTGGAGGTGGGACAGCACCACCGGGGAGCTGTTTTTT	CAWRWDSTTGELFF
-	-	11	TRBJ2-7	TRBV30	TGTGCCCGTTCGGGGGTAGGCGAGCAGTACTTC	CARSGVGEQYF
TRBD1	few	14	TRBJ2-7	TRBV25-1	TGTGCCAGCAGCTCATCGACAGGGTACTACGAGCAGTACTTC	CASSSSTGYYEQYF
-	-	10	TRBJ2-4	TRBV29-1	TGCAGCGTTGTAGAAAACATTCAGTACTTC	CSVVENIQYF
TRBD1	-	15	TRBJ2-5	TRBV30	TGTGCCTGGATCGACAGGGGGCGAGACTTAGAGACCCAGTACTTC	CAWIDRGRDLETQYF
-	-	12	TRBJ1-2	TRBV7-2	TGTGCCAGCAGCAGAGGGGGCTATGGCTACACCTTC	CASSRGGYGYTF
-	few	12	TRBJ2-7	TRBV18	TGTGCCAGCTCACCAGAATCCTACGAGCAGTACTTC	CASSPESYEQYF
-	-	14	TRBJ1-5	TRBV11-2	TGTGCCAGCAGCAAGACAGATTACAATCAGCCCCAGCATTTT	CASSKTDYNQPQHF
TRBD1	few	15	TRBJ1-6	TRBV2	TGTGCCAGTACAGGGGCGAAATCCTATAATTCACCCCTCCACTTT	CASTGAKSYNSPLHF
-	-	12	TRBJ1-2	TRBV6-5	TGTGCCAGCAAAGGGTTCGTCTATGGCTACACCTTC	CASKGFVYGYTF
-	once	16	TRBJ2-3	TRBV9	TGTGCCAGCAGCGTAGCCGGCGGGGTGAGCACAGATACGCAGTATTTT	CASSVAGGVSTDTQYF
TRBD2	-	18	TRBJ2-7	TRBV30	TGTGCCTGGAGTACCGGATTAGCGGGGGGCTTAAGCTCCTACGAGCAGTACTTC	CAWSTGLAGGLSSYEQYF
-	-	12	TRBJ2-7	TRBV30	TGTGCCTGGAGGACGGGTATCTACGAGCAGTACTTC	CAWRTGIYEQYF
-	-	14	TRBJ2-3	TRBV10-3	TGTGCCATCAGTGAAACGGCCGTCACAGATACGCAGTATTTT	CAISETAVTDTQYF
-	-	16	TRBJ2-2	TRBV7-2	TGTGCCAGCAGCTCCGTGGCGAAGGCCAACACCGGGGAGCTGTTTTTT	CASSSVAKANTGELFF
-	-	15	TRBJ2-2	TRBV9	TGTGCCAGCAGCGTCGGTGGCGTCAACACCGGGGAGCTGTTTTTT	CASSVGGVNTGELFF
-	-	13	TRBJ2-1	TRBV4-1	TGCGCCAGCAGCCGCGTAGGGGACAATGAGCAGTTCTTC	CASSRVGDNEQFF
TRBD1	-	15	TRBJ2-3	TRBV5-6	TGTGCCAGCAGCTTCGGACAGGGTTACACAGATACGCAGTATTTT	CASSFGQGYTDTQYF
-	-	15	TRBJ2-1	TRBV9	TGTGCCAGCAGTGAACAGGGTCTATCCTACAATGAGCAGTTCTTC	CASSEQGLSYNEQFF
TRBD1	-	16	TRBJ2-7	TRBV19	TGTGCCAGTAGTGCGAGGGACCGGGACAGACCCTACGAGCAGTACTTC	CASSARDRDRPYEQYF
TRBD1	-	16	TRBJ2-1	TRBV5-6	TGTGCCAGCAGCCTGCCGGGACAGGGATCGTACAATGAGCAGTTCTTC	CASSLPGQGSYNEQFF
-	-	16	TRBJ1-6	TRBV4-1	TGCGCCAGCAGCCGATCCACGGGAGGGACAAATTCACCCCTCCACTTT	CASSRSTGGTNSPLHF
-	few	12	TRBJ2-7	TRBV7-9	TGTGCCAGCAGCGCTCTCGGGTGGGAGCAGTACTTC	CASSALGWEQYF
-	-	12	TRBJ1-6	TRBV6-5	TGTGCCAGCAGAAGGGATGATTCACCCCTCCACTTT	CASRRDDSPLHF
-	-	13	TRBJ2-5	TRBV29-1	TGCAGCGTACCCCAGACCGGAGGAGAGACCCAGTACTTC	CSVPQTGGETQYF
TRBD1	-	19	TRBJ2-6	TRBV5-6	TGTGCCAGCAGCCCGGACCGGGACAGGGTGTTATCTGGGGCCAACGTCCTGACTTTC	CASSPDRDRVLSGANVLTF
-	-	13	TRBJ2-7	TRBV7-2	TGTGCCAGCACCTTGAGATCCGGGTACGAGCAGTACTTC	CASTLRSGYEQYF
-	few	12	TRBJ2-7	TRBV29-1	TGCAGCGTTGGAGGATCTCAAGTCGAGCAGTACTTC	CSVGGSQVEQYF
-	few	16	TRBJ2-6	TRBV5-1	TGCGCCAGCAGCTTGGGACTACACTCTGGGGCCAACGTCCTGACTTTC	CASSLGLHSGANVLTF
TRBD1	few	14	TRBJ2-4	TRBV29-1	TGCAGCGTTGAAGTACGCGGGACAGGCGAATTTCAGTACTTC	CSVEVRGTGEFQYF
-	-	14	TRBJ2-1	TRBV27	TGTGCCAGCAGTTCAGCGGGCTCCTACAATGAGCAGTTCTTC	CASSSAGSYNEQFF
-	few	13	TRBJ2-1	TRBV30	TGTGCCTGGACTACAATGGGGATATATGAGCAGTTCTTC	CAWTTMGIYEQFF
-	-	14	TRBJ2-5	TRBV5-1	TGCGCCAGCACCCTATTCACAGGGAAAGAGACCCAGTACTTC	CASTLFTGKETQYF
-	-	15	TRBJ2-7	TRBV6-1	TGTGCCATCAGTGAAAATCCCTACGCGAACAACGAGCAGTACTTC	CAISENPYANNEQYF